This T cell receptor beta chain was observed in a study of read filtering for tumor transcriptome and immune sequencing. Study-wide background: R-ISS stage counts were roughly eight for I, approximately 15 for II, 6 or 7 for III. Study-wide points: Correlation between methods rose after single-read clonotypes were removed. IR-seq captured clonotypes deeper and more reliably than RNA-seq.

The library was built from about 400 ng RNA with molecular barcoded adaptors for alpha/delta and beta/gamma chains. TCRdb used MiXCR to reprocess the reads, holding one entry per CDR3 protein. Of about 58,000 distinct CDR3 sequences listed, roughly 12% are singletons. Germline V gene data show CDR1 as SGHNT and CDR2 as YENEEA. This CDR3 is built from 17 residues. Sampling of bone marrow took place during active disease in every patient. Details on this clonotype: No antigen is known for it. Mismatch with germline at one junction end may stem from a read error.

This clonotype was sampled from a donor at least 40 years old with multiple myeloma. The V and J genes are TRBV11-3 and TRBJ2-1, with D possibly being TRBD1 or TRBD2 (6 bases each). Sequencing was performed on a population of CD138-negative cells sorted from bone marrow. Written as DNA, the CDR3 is TGTGTCAGCAGCTTAGGAGGGGGGTTTATTTCCTACAATGAGCAGTCCTTC. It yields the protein CVSSLGGGFISYNEQSF.